What follows describes a single TCR beta chain. The record originates from a study of T cells in Graves' hyperthyroidism and ophthalmopathy. Amplified TCR beta CDR3 regions came from RNA transcripts. The study used the HTBI primer set for a first-round RT-PCR of the TCR CDR3. Using its own MiXCR run on the multiplex PCR reads, TCRdb lists one record per CDR3 protein. The table shows hundreds of thousands of distinct CDR3 sequences, with about two fifths occurring only once. Sequenced material: blood. The TCR comes from a man between 18 and 35 years old with Graves' hyperthyroidism.

The CDR3 coding sequence is TGTGCCAGCAGTTCCCGCCTTCGATACGAGCAGTACTTC. It codes for CASSSRLRYEQYF. V usage is TRBV11-2 and J usage is TRBJ2-7, with D uncertain. V lost 6 bases to trimming and J lost 4 bases, with 13 bases between them. Germline V CDR1 and CDR2: SGHAT, FQNNGV. This CDR3 region has 13 residues.